This T cell receptor (beta chain) is drawn from a study of human T cells and chemical hapten exposure (dated by TCRdb to the early 2020s). For the wider study: For sensitization, 2% DPC in acetone was applied to a roughly 2 cm by roughly 2 cm area of upper inner arm skin. Weekly therapeutic DPC doses were additionally applied to the scalp of patients throughout the roughly 23-week study period. Patch testing on the upper back used Finn chambers containing 0.01% DPC, with scoring done after 6 days according to International Contact Dermatitis Research Group standards. Most of the patients in the cohort were female, and the cohort covered alopecia areata with under or over 50% scalp involvement, alopecia totalis and alopecia universalis. Libraries were pooled for sequencing, and per-sample TCR yields varied mainly because of small differences in library volumes within the pool. In alopecia patients, the study followed how the peripheral blood TCR repertoire changed in vivo over primary and secondary sensitization to diphenylcyclopropenone (DPC), a hapten. Patient blood was sampled pre-sensitization (week 0) and at 2, 6 and about 24 weeks after DPC sensitization. For TCR sequencing, blood came from 25 to 35 alopecia patients at anywhere from one to four time points (pre-sensitization, 2, 6 and 24 weeks).

Beyond this particular receptor, the publication reports: Expanded TCRs formed significantly more large CDR3 similarity clusters than pre-sensitization or healthy control sets, consistent with antigen-driven responses. DPC sensitization did not change how many TCRs were above 1 in 1000 frequency, and no evidence was found of alterations in global repertoire structure. Repeated subsampling changed both the strength of the expansion versus patch-test correlation and the threshold at which that correlation became significant. The number of PT1 expanded TCRs positively correlated with patch test score, significant at thresholds 8, 16 and 32 but not 4. Because all patients had alopecia, a presumed autoimmune disease, the immune response of the patients might differ from that of healthy individuals.

The time point label, as the study defines it: patch test 2, 6 weeks after DPC sensitization. The sample's treatment or condition label, decoded: therapeutic diphenylcyclopropenone sensitization with weekly scalp DPC. At each patch-test visit, blood was drawn before the patch test was applied. To be eligible, patients had to be aged 18 to 70, diagnosed with alopecia and judged suitable for DPC therapy, while pregnant patients were excluded. Total RNA was isolated from unfractionated whole blood collected in Tempus Blood RNA tubes. The library was obtained by RACE. Instrument used: NextSeq 500. During library preparation, unique molecular identifiers were attached to individual cDNA molecules so that TCRs could be counted quantitatively and reproducibly. From each blood RNA sample, both TCR alpha and TCR beta chains were sequenced. In the original analysis: The median number of TCRs per sample was some 100,000, ranging from roughly 23,224 to 690,600. V, J and CDR3 annotation of the TCR reads was carried out using the Decombinator software suite. To make PS versus PT1 abundance plots, every sample was subsampled to the same number of TCRs (28,000). Expanded TCRs were defined as absent before sensitization and observed at least eight times at the 2-week time point. Using fastp trimming at Q25 and MiXCR clonotype assembly, TCRdb reanalyzed the public sequencing data and kept in-frame beta chains. When rows share a CDR3 protein, they turn into one entry using the most common DNA and genes. The V and J calls, along with clone size, are taken from TCRdb and not from the paper's own processing. The table for this sample lists approximately 28,000 distinct CDR3 sequences; approximately 9% of them were counted only once. The ten largest clones represent approximately 6.9% of the sample.

This clonotype occurred a few times. Which antigen it targets is not known. Base quality data are lacking; no much larger clone is found one base away. From a lookup of the germline V gene, CDR1 and CDR2 are SGHDN and FVKESK. V is reduced by 4 bases and J by 6 bases, leaving a spacing of 16 bases between them. Spanning cysteine to phenylalanine, the CDR3 consists of 15 amino acids. The retained sequence is limited to the CDR3, 45 bases, with the frame set at the first base. The sequence links TRBV14 to TRBJ2-1; no D gene can be assigned with confidence. This specimen was whole blood, taken in connection with sensitization to the hapten diphenylcyclopropenone (DPC). This TCR was sampled from a man younger than 40 with alopecia areata. Some clones in this sample may be carry-over from other donors' samples. The CDR3 reads as follows: CASSPPRYWSNEQFF. The DNA sequence is TGTGCCAGCAGCCCACCCCGTTACTGGAGCAATGAGCAGTTCTTC.